Included here is one TCR beta chain sequence, with context. This CDR3 contains 15 residues. Germline-derived CDR1 and CDR2 are MNHEY and SVGEGT. The junction had 5 bases not matched to a gene; V was cut back by 3 bases and J by 7 bases. These data are taken from a study of blood T cell repertoires in COVID-19. Study overall: PBMCs, B-cell-depleted T cells, or T cells were the source of the cDNA or gDNA that made up the material.

Original methodology: The authors estimated nucleated cell counts from reference gene primer amplification. Assay: immunoSEQ multiplex PCR; the TCRdb copy retains only in-frame clones and omits some. The V and J calls and clone size come from that table; D and trimming were worked out from the DNA. The table shows about 170,000 clones, with approximately 84% occurring only once. The source is a woman aged 80 or over with COVID-19, enrolled during active disease. The chain joins TRBV6-2 or TRBV6-3 to TRBJ1-6; 8 nucleotides line up with TRBD1. Sequenced material: peripheral blood. The CDR3 DNA follows: TGTGCCAGCAGTTATTACAGGGGGGCGAATTCACCCCTCCACTTT. Amino acid sequence: CASSYYRGANSPLHF.